The 10 T cell receptor beta chains reported below all come from one sample, sequenced in a study of OX40 agonist ivuxolimab in advanced cancers. Sequenced by immunoSEQ multiplex PCR; TCRdb stores in-frame clones only, minus some. The data show about 59,000 clones, more than 75% seen once. This specimen was CD4+ or CD8+ T cells sorted from blood, taken in a trial of the OX40 agonist ivuxolimab. The origin of the receptors is an adult with an advanced solid tumor such as melanoma, head and neck, liver or kidney cancer.

The chain is built from TRBV5-8 and TRBJ1-6, with D possibly being TRBD1 (5 bases). V dropped 3 bases and J dropped 7 bases, with 11 bases sitting between them. This CDR3 is 14 amino acids long. Germline V gives CDR1 SGHTS, CDR2 YDEGEE. The DNA for the CDR3 is TGTGCCAGCAGCTCCCGGGACTGGAATTCACCCCTCCACTTT. The encoded protein is CASSSRDWNSPLHF.

This chain links TRBV5-4 with TRBJ2-3; a weak D match, TRBD2 (6 bases). CDR3 length: 16 residues. V was shortened by 0 bases and J by 0 bases, with 11 bases between the two germline ends. The germline gives CDR1 SGHNT, CDR2 YYREEE (reference sequence). CDR3: CASSLGGGVSTDTQYF. Written as DNA, the CDR3 is TGTGCCAGCAGCTTGGGGGGCGGGGTTAGCACAGATACGCAGTATTTT.

The rearrangement uses TRBV18 and TRBJ2-1, with unresolved D. V lost 4 bases, J lost 4 bases, and 8 bases lay in between. CDR3 length equals 13 residues. CDR1 is KGHSH, CDR2 LQKENI, per germline. For the CDR3, the DNA is TGTGCCAGCTCACACGGGCCTTACAATGAGCAGTTCTTC. Its translation: CASSHGPYNEQFF.

The rearrangement links TRBV5-1 to TRBJ2-3, with D unresolved. Germline assignment: CDR1 SGHRS and CDR2 YFSETQ. Trimming shortened V by 7 bases and J by 2 bases, and 14 bases separated the two germline ends. The CDR3 length is 14 residues. The CDR3 region is CASHASQFTDTQYF. The CDR3 nucleotides are TGCGCCAGCCATGCGTCACAGTTCACAGATACGCAGTATTTT.

The chain uses TRBV2 and TRBJ1-4; D remains unclear. CDR1 and CDR2 from the germline V gene are SNHLY and FYNNEI. Trimming shortened V by 7 bases and J by 6 bases, and 12 bases separated the two germline ends. The CDR3 totals 13 residues. CDR3 nucleotide sequence: TGTGCCAGCAACTCCGCCTTGGATGAAAAACTGTTTTTT. Its protein is CASNSALDEKLFF.

The chain recombines TRBV19 with TRBJ2-7, with 9 bases lining up with TRBD1. Germline assignment: CDR1 LNHDA and CDR2 SQIVND (reference sequence). The CDR3 runs 15 residues. Trimming took 5 bases from V and 1 from J; bases not matched to a gene: 6. CDR3 DNA: TGTGCCAGTAGTTCGGGGACAGGGACGTCCTACGAGCAGTACTTC. Translated, it gives CASSSGTGTSYEQYF.

The chain carries TRBV15 and TRBJ1-5, with TRBD1 as a possible D gene (5 bases). The V end was cut by 0 bases, the J end by 5 bases, with 11 bases between. This CDR3 has 15 amino acids. Germline lookup yields CDR1 LNHNV and CDR2 YYDKDF (reference sequence). For the CDR3, the DNA is TGTGCCACCAGCAGAGATTGGGGGTCCCATCAGCCCCAGCATTTT. It is translated as CATSRDWGSHQPQHF. The full variable domain, with the rest looked up from reference TRBV15 and TRBJ1-5, is DAMVIQNPRYQVTQFGKPVTLSCSQTLNHNVMYWYQQKSSQAPKLLFHYYDKDFNNEADTPDNFQSRRPNTSFCFLDIRSPGLGDTAMYLCATSRDWGSHQPQHFGDGTRLSIL.

The table lists this clone with a few counts. The rearrangement joins TRBV5-1 to TRBJ1-2; D remains ambiguous. CDR1 is SGHRS and CDR2 is YFSETQ in the germline V gene. The CDR3 loop spans 15 amino acids. Trimming removed 4 bases from V and 3 bases from J, with 16 bases in between. The CDR3 reads CASSKGDGPHYGYTF. The DNA for the CDR3 is TGCGCCAGCAGCAAGGGAGACGGACCACACTATGGCTACACCTTC.

The chain carries TRBV21-1 and TRBJ1-5. TRBV21-1 is listed as a pseudogene. This CDR3 spans 19 amino acids. The CDR3, as DNA: TGTGCCAGCAGCAAAGCTCCCCCGGGGCGGCTTCTTAGCAATCAGCCCCAGCATTTT. Amino acid sequence: CASSKAPPGRLLSNQPQHF.

The chain employs TRBV6-5 and TRBJ1-5; possible D gene TRBD1, 6 bases. Germline V lookup: CDR1 MNHEY, CDR2 SVGAGI. V gave up 5 bases and J gave up 2 bases, with 10 bases separating them. The CDR3 sequence is 14 residues long. The CDR3 spells CASSPAGGNQPQHF. In DNA, the CDR3 is TGTGCCAGCAGTCCGGCAGGGGGCAATCAGCCCCAGCATTTT.